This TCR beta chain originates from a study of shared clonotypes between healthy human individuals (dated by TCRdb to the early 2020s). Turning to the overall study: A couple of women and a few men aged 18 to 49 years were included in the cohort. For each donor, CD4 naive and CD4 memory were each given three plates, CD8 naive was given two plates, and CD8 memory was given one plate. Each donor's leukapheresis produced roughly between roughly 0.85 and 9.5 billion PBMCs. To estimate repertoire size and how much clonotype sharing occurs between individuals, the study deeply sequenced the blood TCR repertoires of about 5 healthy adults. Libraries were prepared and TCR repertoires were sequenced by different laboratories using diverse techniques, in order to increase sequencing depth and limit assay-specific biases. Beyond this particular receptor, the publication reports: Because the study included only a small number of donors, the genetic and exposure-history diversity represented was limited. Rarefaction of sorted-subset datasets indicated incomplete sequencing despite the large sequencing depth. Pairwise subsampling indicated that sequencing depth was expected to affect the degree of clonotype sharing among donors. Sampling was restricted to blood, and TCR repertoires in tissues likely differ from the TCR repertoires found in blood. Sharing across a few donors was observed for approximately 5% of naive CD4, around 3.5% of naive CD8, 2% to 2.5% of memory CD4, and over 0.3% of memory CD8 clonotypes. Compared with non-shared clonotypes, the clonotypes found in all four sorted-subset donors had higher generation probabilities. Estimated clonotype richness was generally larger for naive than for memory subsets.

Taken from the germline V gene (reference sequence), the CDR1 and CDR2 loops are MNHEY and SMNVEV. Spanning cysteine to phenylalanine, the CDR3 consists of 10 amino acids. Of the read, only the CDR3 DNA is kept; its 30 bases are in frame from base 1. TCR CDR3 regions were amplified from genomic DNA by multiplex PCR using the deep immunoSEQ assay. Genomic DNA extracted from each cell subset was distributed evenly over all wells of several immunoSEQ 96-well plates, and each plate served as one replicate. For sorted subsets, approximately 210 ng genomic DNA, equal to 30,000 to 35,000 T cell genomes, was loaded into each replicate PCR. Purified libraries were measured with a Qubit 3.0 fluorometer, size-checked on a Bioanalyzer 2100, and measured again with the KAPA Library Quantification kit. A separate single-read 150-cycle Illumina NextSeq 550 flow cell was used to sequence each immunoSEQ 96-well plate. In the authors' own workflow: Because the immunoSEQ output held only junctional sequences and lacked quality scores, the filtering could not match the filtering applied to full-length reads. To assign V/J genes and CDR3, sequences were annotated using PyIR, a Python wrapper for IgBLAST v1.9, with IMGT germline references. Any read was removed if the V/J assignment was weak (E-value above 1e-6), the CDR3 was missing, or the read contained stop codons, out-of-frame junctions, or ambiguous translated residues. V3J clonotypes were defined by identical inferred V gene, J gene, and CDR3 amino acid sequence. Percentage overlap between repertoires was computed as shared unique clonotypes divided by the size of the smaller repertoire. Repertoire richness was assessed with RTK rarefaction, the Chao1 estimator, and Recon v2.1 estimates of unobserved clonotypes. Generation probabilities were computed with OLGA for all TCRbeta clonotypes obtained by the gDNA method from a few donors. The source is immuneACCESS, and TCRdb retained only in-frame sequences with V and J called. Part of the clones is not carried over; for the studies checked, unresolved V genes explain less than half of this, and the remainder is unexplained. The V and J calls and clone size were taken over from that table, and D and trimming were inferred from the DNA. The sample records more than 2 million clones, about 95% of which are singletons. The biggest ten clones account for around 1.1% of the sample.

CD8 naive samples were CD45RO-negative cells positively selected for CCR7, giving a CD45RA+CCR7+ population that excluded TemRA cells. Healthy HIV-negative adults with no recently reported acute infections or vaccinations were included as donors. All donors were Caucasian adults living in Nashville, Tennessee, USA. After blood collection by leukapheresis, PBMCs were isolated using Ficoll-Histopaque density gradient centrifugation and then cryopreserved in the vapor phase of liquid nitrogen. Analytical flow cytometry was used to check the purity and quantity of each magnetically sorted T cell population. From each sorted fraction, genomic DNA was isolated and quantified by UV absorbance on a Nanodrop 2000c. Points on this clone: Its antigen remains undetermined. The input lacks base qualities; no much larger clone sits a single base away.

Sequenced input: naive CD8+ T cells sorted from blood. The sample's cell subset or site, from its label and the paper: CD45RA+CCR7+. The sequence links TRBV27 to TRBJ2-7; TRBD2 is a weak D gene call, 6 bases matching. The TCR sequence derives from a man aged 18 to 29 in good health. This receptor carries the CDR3 CAAGFGEQYF. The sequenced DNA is TGTGCTGCGGGGTTTGGCGAGCAGTACTTC.